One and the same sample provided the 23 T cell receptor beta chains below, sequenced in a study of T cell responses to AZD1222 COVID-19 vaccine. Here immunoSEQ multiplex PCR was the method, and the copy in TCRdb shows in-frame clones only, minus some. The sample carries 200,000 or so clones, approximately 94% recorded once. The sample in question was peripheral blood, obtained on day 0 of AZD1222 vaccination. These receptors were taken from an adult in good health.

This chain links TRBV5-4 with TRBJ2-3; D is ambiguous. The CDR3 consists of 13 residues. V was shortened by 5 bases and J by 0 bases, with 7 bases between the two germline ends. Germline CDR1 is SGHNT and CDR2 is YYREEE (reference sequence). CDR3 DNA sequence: TGTGCCAGCAGTCCGACTAGCACAGATACGCAGTATTTT. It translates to CASSPTSTDTQYF.

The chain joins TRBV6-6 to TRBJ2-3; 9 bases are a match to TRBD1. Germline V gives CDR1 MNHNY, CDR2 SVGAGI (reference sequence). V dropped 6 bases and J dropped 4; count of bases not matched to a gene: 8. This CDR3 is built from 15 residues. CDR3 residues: CASSMGQGRADTQYF. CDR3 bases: TGTGCCAGCAGCATGGGACAGGGAAGGGCAGATACGCAGTATTTT.

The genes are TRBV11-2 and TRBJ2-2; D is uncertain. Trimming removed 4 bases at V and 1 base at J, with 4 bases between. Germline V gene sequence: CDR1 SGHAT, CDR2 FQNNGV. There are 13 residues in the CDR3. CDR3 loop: CASSSKNTGELFF. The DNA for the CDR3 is TGTGCCAGCAGCTCTAAGAACACCGGGGAGCTGTTTTTT.

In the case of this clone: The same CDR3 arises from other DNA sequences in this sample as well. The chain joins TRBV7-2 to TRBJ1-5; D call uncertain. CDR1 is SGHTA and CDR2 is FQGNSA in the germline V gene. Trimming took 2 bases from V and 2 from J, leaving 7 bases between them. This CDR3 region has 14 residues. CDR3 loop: CASSLSGGNQPQHF. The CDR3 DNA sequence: TGTGCCAGCAGCTTATCGGGCGGCAATCAGCCCCAGCATTTT.

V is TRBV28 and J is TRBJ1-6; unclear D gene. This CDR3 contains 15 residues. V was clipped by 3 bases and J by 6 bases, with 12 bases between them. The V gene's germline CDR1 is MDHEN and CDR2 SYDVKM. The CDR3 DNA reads TGTGCCAGCAGTTTCCCCAAGGGCTTTAATTCACCCCTCCACTTT. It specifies CASSFPKGFNSPLHF.

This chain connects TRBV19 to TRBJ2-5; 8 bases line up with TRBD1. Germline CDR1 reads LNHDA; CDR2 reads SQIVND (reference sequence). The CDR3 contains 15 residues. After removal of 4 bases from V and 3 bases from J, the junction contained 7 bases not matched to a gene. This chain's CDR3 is CASSSGTGPKETQYF. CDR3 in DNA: TGTGCCAGTAGTAGCGGGACAGGACCTAAAGAGACCCAGTACTTC.

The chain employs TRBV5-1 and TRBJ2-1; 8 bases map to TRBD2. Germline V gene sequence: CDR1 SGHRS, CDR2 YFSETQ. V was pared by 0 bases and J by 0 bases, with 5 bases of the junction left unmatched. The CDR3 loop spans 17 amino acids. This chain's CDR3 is CASSLGVAGGSYNEQFF. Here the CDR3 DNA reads TGCGCCAGCAGCTTGGGTGTTGCGGGGGGCTCCTACAATGAGCAGTTCTTC. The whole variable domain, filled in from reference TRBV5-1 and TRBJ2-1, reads KAGVTQTPRYLIKTRGQQVTLSCSPISGHRSVSWYQQTPGQGLQFLFEYFSETQRNKGNFPGRFSGRQFSNSRSEMNVSTLELGDSALYLCASSLGVAGGSYNEQFFGPGTRLTVL.

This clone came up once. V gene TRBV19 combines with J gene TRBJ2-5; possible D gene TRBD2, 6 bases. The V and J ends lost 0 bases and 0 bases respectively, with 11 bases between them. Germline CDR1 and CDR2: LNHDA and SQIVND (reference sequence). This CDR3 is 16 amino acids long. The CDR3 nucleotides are TGTGCCAGTAGTATAGAGGCCAGGGAGGACCAAGAGACCCAGTACTTC. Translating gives CASSIEAREDQETQYF.

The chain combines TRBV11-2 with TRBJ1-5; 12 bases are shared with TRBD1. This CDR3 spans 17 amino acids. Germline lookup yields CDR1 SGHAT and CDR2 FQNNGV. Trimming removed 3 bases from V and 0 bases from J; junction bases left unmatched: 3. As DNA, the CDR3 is TGTGCCAGCAGCTTTGGGACAGGGGGCGATAGCAATCAGCCCCAGCATTTT. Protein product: CASSFGTGGDSNQPQHF.

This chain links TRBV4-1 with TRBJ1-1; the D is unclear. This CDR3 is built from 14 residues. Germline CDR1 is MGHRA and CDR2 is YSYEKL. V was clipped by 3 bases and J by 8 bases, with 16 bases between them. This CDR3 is CASSQMSETAEAFF. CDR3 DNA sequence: TGCGCCAGCAGCCAGATGTCGGAAACAGCAGAAGCTTTCTTT.

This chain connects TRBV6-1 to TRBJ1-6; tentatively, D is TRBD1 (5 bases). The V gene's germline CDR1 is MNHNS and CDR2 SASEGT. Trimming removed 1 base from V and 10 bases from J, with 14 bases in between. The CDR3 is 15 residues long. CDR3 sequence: CASSEGGRMYSPLHF. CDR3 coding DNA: TGTGCCAGCAGTGAAGGGGGCAGGATGTACTCACCCCTCCACTTT.

The CDR3 region has the DNA TGTGCCAGCAGCTTGGGGGGCAGGGGGCGCGGAGAGACCCAGTACTTC. Translation gives CASSLGGRGRGETQYF. V and J are TRBV5-4 and TRBJ2-5; 8 bases agree with TRBD1. There are 16 residues in the CDR3. CDR1 and CDR2 (germline): SGHNT, YYREEE (reference sequence). V trimming: 0 bases; J trimming: 4 bases; junction bases outside the gene matches: 8. The full variable domain, with the rest looked up from reference TRBV5-4 and TRBJ2-5, is ETGVTQSPTHLIKTRGQQVTLRCSSQSGHNTVSWYQQALGQGPQFIFQYYREEENGRGNFPPRFSGLQFPNYSSELNVNALELDDSALYLCASSLGGRGRGETQYFGPGTRLLVL.

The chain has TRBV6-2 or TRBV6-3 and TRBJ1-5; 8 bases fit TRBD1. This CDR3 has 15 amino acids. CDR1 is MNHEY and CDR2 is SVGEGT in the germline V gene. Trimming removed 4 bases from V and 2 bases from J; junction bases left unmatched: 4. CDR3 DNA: TGTGCCAGCAGTTGGACAGGGTTCGGCAATCAGCCCCAGCATTTT. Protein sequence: CASSWTGFGNQPQHF.

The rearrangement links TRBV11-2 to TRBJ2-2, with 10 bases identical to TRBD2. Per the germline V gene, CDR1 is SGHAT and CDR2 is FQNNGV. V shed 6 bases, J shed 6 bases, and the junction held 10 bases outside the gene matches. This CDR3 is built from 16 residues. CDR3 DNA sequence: TGTGCCAGCAGTCAACTCAGCGGGAGGGCCGCCGGGGAGCTGTTTTTT. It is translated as CASSQLSGRAAGELFF.

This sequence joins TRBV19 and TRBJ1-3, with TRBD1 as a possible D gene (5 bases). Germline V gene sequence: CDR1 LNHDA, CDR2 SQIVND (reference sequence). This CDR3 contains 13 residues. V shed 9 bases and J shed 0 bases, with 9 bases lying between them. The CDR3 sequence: CASARVSGNTIYF. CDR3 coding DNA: TGTGCCAGCGCCAGGGTCTCTGGAAACACCATATATTTT. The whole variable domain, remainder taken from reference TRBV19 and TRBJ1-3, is DGGITQSPKYLFRKEGQNVTLSCEQNLNHDAMYWYRQDPGQGLRLIYYSQIVNDFQKGDIAEGYSVSREKKESFPLTVTSAQKNPTAFYLCASARVSGNTIYFGEGSWLTVV.

CDR3: CASGRPGRDQPQHF. The CDR3 DNA follows: TGTGCCAGTGGGAGGCCAGGAAGAGATCAGCCCCAGCATTTT. This chain joins TRBV6-5 and TRBJ1-5; D is unclear. The CDR3 is made up of 14 amino acids. The V end lost 9 bases, the J end lost 5 bases, and 17 bases lay between the germline ends. CDR1 is MNHEY and CDR2 is SVGAGI in the germline V gene.

In DNA, the CDR3 is TGTGCCACCTCCGTTGGACGGAAGAACACTGAAGCTTTCTTT. Translating gives CATSVGRKNTEAFF. This chain connects TRBV5-4 to TRBJ1-1; no clear D. This CDR3 has 14 amino acids. Trimming shortened V by 9 bases and J by 1 base, and 16 bases separated the two germline ends. CDR1 is SGHNT and CDR2 is YYREEE in the germline V gene (reference sequence).

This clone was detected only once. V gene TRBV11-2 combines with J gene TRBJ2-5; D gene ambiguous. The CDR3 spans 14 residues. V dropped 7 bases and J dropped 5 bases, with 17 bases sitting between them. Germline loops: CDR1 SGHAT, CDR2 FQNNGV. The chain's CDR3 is CASNPMGSGETQYF. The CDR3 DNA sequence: TGTGCCAGCAACCCAATGGGGTCCGGGGAGACCCAGTACTTC.

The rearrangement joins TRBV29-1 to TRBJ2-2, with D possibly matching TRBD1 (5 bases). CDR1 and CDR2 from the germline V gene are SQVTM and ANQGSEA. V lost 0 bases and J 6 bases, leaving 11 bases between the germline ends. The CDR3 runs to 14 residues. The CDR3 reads CSVEEGRVPGELFF. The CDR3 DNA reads TGCAGCGTTGAAGAGGGCAGGGTACCCGGGGAGCTGTTTTTT.

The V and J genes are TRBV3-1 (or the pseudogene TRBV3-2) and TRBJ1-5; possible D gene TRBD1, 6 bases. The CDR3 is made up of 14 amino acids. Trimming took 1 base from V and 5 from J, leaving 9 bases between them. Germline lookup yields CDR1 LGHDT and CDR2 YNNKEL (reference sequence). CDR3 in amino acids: CASSQGGADQPQHF. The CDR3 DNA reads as TGTGCCAGCAGCCAAGGGGGGGCCGATCAGCCCCAGCATTTT.

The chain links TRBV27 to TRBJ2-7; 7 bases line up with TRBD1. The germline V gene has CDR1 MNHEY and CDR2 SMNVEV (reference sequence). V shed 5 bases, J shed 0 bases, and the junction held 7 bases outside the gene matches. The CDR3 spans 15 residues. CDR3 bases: TGTGCCAGCAGTGCCCAGGGGGTGGGCTCCTACGAGCAGTACTTC. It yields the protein CASSAQGVGSYEQYF.

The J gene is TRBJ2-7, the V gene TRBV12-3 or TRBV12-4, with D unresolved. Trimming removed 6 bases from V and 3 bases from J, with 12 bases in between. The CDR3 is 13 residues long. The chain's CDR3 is CASSRVVGYEQYF. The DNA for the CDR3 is TGTGCCAGCAGCCGCGTGGTGGGCTACGAGCAGTACTTC.

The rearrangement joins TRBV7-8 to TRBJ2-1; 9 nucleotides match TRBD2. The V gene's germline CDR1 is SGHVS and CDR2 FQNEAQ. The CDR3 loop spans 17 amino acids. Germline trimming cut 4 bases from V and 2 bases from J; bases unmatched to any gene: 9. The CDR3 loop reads CASSSGGRAFTYNEQFF. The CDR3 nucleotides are TGTGCCAGCAGCTCGGGCGGGAGGGCCTTCACCTACAATGAGCAGTTCTTC.